Shown below are 24 T cell receptor beta chains from a single sample sequenced in a study of cytomegalovirus exposure and HLA in healthy donors. Primers included in the PCR were 60 Vbeta and 13 Jbeta primers. Clones were read by immunoSEQ multiplex PCR, and TCRdb kept only the in-frame ones, dropping some. The table lists 200,000 or so clones, 70% to 90% of them singletons, with 1% to 1.5% in the top ten. The sequenced sample consisted of PBMCs. Receptors were obtained from a human donor in good health.

The rearrangement uses TRBV6-1 and TRBJ2-3; 7 positions agree with TRBD2. V gave up 1 base and J gave up 7 bases; unmatched junction bases: 8. The CDR3 spans 15 residues. Germline loops: CDR1 MNHNS, CDR2 SASEGT. The CDR3 DNA follows: TGTGCCAGCAGTGAAGTCGGGGGAGGGCCGTATACGCAGTATTTT. It codes for CASSEVGGGPYTQYF.

This clone was found a few times. The V and J genes are TRBV4-3 and TRBJ2-7; 9 nucleotides align to TRBD1. CDR3 length: 16 residues. Germline CDR1 reads LGHNA; CDR2 reads YSLEER. The J segment lost 4 bases and the V segment lost 2 bases, leaving 9 bases of the junction unmatched. CDR3 coding DNA: TGCGCCAGCAGCCAATCCGGGACAGGGAGTGGGTACGAGCAGTACTTC. Its translation is CASSQSGTGSGYEQYF.

The chain is built from TRBV15 and TRBJ2-1, with D possibly being TRBD2 (5 bases). The CDR3 length is 16 residues. Deletions cut 1 base from V and 5 bases from J, with 15 bases between. Germline-derived CDR1 and CDR2 are LNHNV and YYDKDF (reference sequence). CDR3 loop: CATSRVLGLTNNEQFF. The CDR3 DNA is TGTGCCACCAGCAGAGTACTAGGGCTGACAAACAATGAGCAGTTCTTC.

This chain joins TRBV14 and TRBJ2-3; 9 bases match TRBD2. The CDR3 runs to 16 residues. Germline V gives CDR1 SGHDN, CDR2 FVKESK. J gave up 5 bases and V 1 base, and 7 bases lay outside the gene matches. The CDR3 loop is CASSQAVAGVGDTQYF. DNA for the CDR3: TGTGCCAGCAGCCAAGCGGTAGCGGGAGTGGGAGATACGCAGTATTTT.

This chain links TRBV6-5 with TRBJ2-7; 7 bases line up with TRBD2. CDR3 length equals 15 residues. CDR1 and CDR2 (germline): MNHEY, SVGAGI. V gave up 8 bases and J gave up 3 bases; unmatched junction bases: 13. CDR3: CASGRESGTSYEQYF. The CDR3 nucleotides read TGTGCCAGCGGGCGGGAAAGCGGGACGAGCTACGAGCAGTACTTC.

The chain uses TRBV27 and TRBJ2-1, with TRBD1 identical over 11 bases. CDR1 MNHEY and CDR2 SMNVEV come from the germline V gene (reference sequence). Losses at the gene ends were 6 bases for V and 4 bases for J; bases not matched to a gene: 5. The CDR3 is made up of 15 amino acids. CDR3 DNA: TGTGCCAGCAGCCCCGGGACAGGGGGTTACAATGAGCAGTTCTTC. Protein: CASSPGTGGYNEQFF.

The V call is TRBV4-2, the J call TRBJ1-5, with D possibly matching TRBD1 (6 bases). Per germline, CDR1 LGHNA and CDR2 YNFKEQ. The CDR3 loop spans 14 amino acids. V was shortened by 1 base and J by 4 bases, with 8 bases between the two germline ends. The CDR3 reads CASSQGTENQPQHF. Here the CDR3 DNA reads TGTGCCAGCAGCCAAGGGACAGAGAATCAGCCCCAGCATTTT.

The rearrangement joins TRBV5-1 to TRBJ2-5; 7 positions match TRBD1. This CDR3 has 15 residues. Germline V gene lookup returns CDR1 SGHRS and CDR2 YFSETQ. With 3 bases clipped from V and 5 bases from J, the junction kept 10 bases outside the gene matches. As DNA, the CDR3 is TGCGCCAGCAGCTCTTATACAACAGGGGAGGAGACCCAGTACTTC. Translated: CASSSYTTGEETQYF.

V usage is TRBV7-8 and J usage is TRBJ2-7; 11 nucleotides line up with TRBD1. The CDR3 is made up of 14 amino acids. Germline V gene data show CDR1 as SGHVS and CDR2 as FQNEAQ. V gave up 1 base and J gave up 6 bases; unmatched junction bases: 2. CDR3 coding DNA: TGTGCCAGCAGCTTAGAGGGACAGGGGGTCGAGCAGTACTTC. Its translation: CASSLEGQGVEQYF.

The rearrangement uses TRBV7-3 and TRBJ2-2; 7 nucleotides line up with TRBD1. This CDR3 contains 14 residues. Germline lookup yields CDR1 SGHTA and CDR2 FQGTGA. Unmatched junction bases numbered 7, after V lost 5 bases and J lost 7 bases. The CDR3 region is CASSPTGASGELFF. DNA of the CDR3: TGTGCCAGCAGCCCCACAGGGGCGAGCGGGGAGCTGTTTTTT.

The chain recombines TRBV28 with TRBJ2-7; the match to TRBD1 covers 9 bases. V lost 5 bases, J lost 0 bases, and 11 bases stayed unmatched. Germline V gene data show CDR1 as MDHEN and CDR2 as SYDVKM. There are 17 residues in the CDR3. The CDR3 loop is CASSPFLGTGSSYEQYF. In DNA form, the CDR3 reads TGTGCCAGCAGTCCGTTCTTAGGGACAGGGTCCTCCTACGAGCAGTACTTC.

The rearrangement uses TRBV18 and TRBJ2-3; D may be TRBD1 (6 bases). The CDR3 spans 15 residues. Germline CDR1 reads KGHSH; CDR2 reads LQKENI. The germline V and J ends were trimmed by 6 bases and 0 bases, with 13 bases remaining between them. The CDR3 coding sequence is TGTGCCAGCTCCCCGGGACATTTTAGCACAGATACGCAGTATTTT. As protein: CASSPGHFSTDTQYF.

The chain combines TRBV28 with TRBJ2-7; D may be TRBD2 (6 bases). The length of the CDR3 is 15 residues. V shed 7 bases and J shed 4 bases, with 20 bases lying between them. The germline gives CDR1 MDHEN, CDR2 SYDVKM. For the CDR3, the DNA is TGTGCCAGCACCATTGGGGGTGCAGGGACTTACGAGCAGTACTTC. This encodes CASTIGGAGTYEQYF.

This rearrangement joins TRBV5-1 to TRBJ2-3, with TRBD2 identical over 13 bases. V gave up 0 bases and J gave up 1 base; unmatched junction bases: 14. The CDR3 is made up of 21 amino acids. Germline-derived CDR1 and CDR2 are SGHRS and YFSETQ. CDR3 nucleotide sequence: TGCGCCAGCAGCTTGGCGGGAAGACTAGCGGGAGGCCCCGGGGGCACAGATACGCAGTATTTT. It encodes CASSLAGRLAGGPGGTDTQYF.

This chain uses TRBV18 with TRBJ1-2; D uncertain. V shed 6 bases and J shed 5 bases, with 13 bases lying between them. CDR1 and CDR2 from the germline V gene are KGHSH and LQKENI. The CDR3 is 13 amino acids. As DNA, the CDR3 is TGTGCCAGCTCCCCCCCCCTTAAATATGGCTACACCTTC. This codes for CASSPPLKYGYTF.

V gene TRBV7-8 combines with J gene TRBJ2-7; no clear D. Germline CDR1 reads SGHVS; CDR2 reads FQNEAQ. V lost 1 base to trimming and J lost 5 bases, with 12 bases between them. CDR3 size: 14 residues. The CDR3 DNA follows: TGTGCCAGCAGCTTAGAACTTCAGCGTCACGAGCAGTACTTC. Translated: CASSLELQRHEQYF.

The CDR3 coding sequence is TGTGCCAGCAGCGGAGGAGGGGCTTCCTCCTACGAGCAGTACTTC. It specifies CASSGGGASSYEQYF. The rearrangement links TRBV21-1 to TRBJ2-7; the table's D call TRBD2 went unverified against the DNA. TRBV21-1 is classified as a pseudogene. This CDR3 contains 15 residues.

The chain's CDR3 is CASSPLGLAGGNEQFF. CDR3 sequence (DNA): TGTGCCAGCAGCCCCCTTGGGCTAGCGGGAGGTAATGAGCAGTTCTTC. The chain carries TRBV7-9 and TRBJ2-1, with 11 bases lining up with TRBD2. Germline trimming cut 5 bases from V and 7 bases from J; bases unmatched to any gene: 10. CDR1 is SEHNR, CDR2 FQNEAQ, per germline (reference sequence). The CDR3 is 16 residues long.

A note on this clone: Other DNA sequences in the sample encode the same CDR3. The V gene is TRBV28, the J gene TRBJ1-5, with no clear D. Trimming removed 6 bases at V and 0 bases at J, with 6 bases between. Germline CDR1 is MDHEN and CDR2 is SYDVKM. The CDR3 sequence is 13 residues long. CDR3: CASSLYSNQPQHF. In nucleotides, the CDR3 is TGTGCCAGCAGCCTTTATAGCAATCAGCCCCAGCATTTT.

This chain joins TRBV5-6 and TRBJ2-1, with 13 bases identical to TRBD2. Unmatched junction bases numbered 9, after V lost 0 bases and J lost 9 bases. The germline V gene has CDR1 SGHDT and CDR2 YYEEEE. The CDR3 covers 17 residues. In DNA form, the CDR3 reads TGTGCCAGCAGCTTGGGGACCGGACTAGCGGGAGCGGGTGAGCAGTTCTTC. Encoded protein: CASSLGTGLAGAGEQFF.

This chain joins TRBV27 and TRBJ2-7, with 11 nucleotides matching TRBD2. The CDR3 has 16 amino acids. The germline V gene has CDR1 MNHEY and CDR2 SMNVEV (reference sequence). V shed 3 bases and J 2 bases; nucleotides not matched to a gene: 6. CDR3 bases: TGTGCCAGCAGTTTTCTAGCGGGAGGTGTTCCCTACGAGCAGTACTTC. Protein product: CASSFLAGGVPYEQYF.

The sample holds one count of this clone. The chain has TRBV9 and TRBJ2-5; 9 positions agree with TRBD1. Germline CDR1 reads SGDLS; CDR2 reads YYNGEE. CDR3 size: 14 residues. The V segment lost 3 bases and the J segment 3 bases; nucleotides outside the gene matches: 3. This chain's CDR3 is CASSARQGEETQYF. As DNA, the CDR3 is TGTGCCAGCAGCGCAAGACAGGGGGAAGAGACCCAGTACTTC.

The V call is TRBV7-9, the J call TRBJ2-5; D might be TRBD1 (6 bases). V was cut by 0 bases and J by 6 bases, with 11 bases left in between. The CDR3 extends over 14 amino acids. Germline assignment: CDR1 SEHNR and CDR2 FQNEAQ (reference sequence). The CDR3 here is CASSLAHRVQTQYF. As DNA, the CDR3 is TGTGCCAGCAGCTTAGCACACAGGGTGCAGACCCAGTACTTC.

V and J are TRBV4-1 and TRBJ2-6; TRBD1 agrees at 9 bases. The CDR3 is 18 residues long. V shed 4 bases and J 4 bases; nucleotides not matched to a gene: 11. Germline loops: CDR1 MGHRA, CDR2 YSYEKL. This CDR3 reads CASSPQGQGFGGANVLTF. The CDR3 bases are TGCGCCAGCAGCCCCCAGGGACAGGGTTTTGGAGGGGCCAACGTCCTGACTTTC.